Below are 20 T cell receptor beta chains sequenced from a single sample in a study of blood T cell repertoires in COVID-19. The data were produced by immunoSEQ multiplex PCR, yet TCRdb's version contains in-frame clones alone and is incomplete. The sample consists of fewer than 300,000 clones, 70% to 90% of them appearing once. Sequencing was performed on peripheral blood. These receptor sequences come from a woman aged 40 to 50 who had recovered from COVID-19.

CDR3 sequence reads: CASTPLGANEKLFF. The CDR3 coding sequence is TGTGCCAGCACCCCGCTGGGAGCTAATGAAAAACTGTTTTTT. This chain connects TRBV5-5 to TRBJ1-4; the D is unclear. The CDR3 totals 14 residues. V was pared by 6 bases and J by 3 bases, with 12 bases between. The V gene's germline CDR1 is SGHKS and CDR2 YYEKEE (reference sequence).

V and J are TRBV19 and TRBJ1-5; possibly TRBD1 for D (5 bases). The CDR3 length is 15 residues. CDR1 and CDR2 (germline): LNHDA, SQIVND (reference sequence). V shed 4 bases and J shed 0 bases, with 10 bases lying between them. CDR3: CASSTQDYSNQPQHF. Written as DNA, the CDR3 is TGTGCCAGTAGTACACAGGATTATAGCAATCAGCCCCAGCATTTT.

The J gene is TRBJ2-1, the V gene TRBV4-3; 10 nucleotides agree with TRBD2. The V and J ends lost 3 bases and 0 bases, in that order; junction bases with no gene match: 11. The CDR3 consists of 19 residues. Germline V gives CDR1 LGHNA, CDR2 YSLEER. CDR3 in DNA: TGCGCCAGCAGCCACTCGGCTAGCGGGAGACCCCGCTCCTACAATGAGCAGTTCTTC. Amino acid sequence: CASSHSASGRPRSYNEQFF.

Points on this clone: In the same sample, other DNA sequences code for this CDR3. The chain has TRBV15 and TRBJ2-1; the D is unclear. The CDR3 extends over 15 amino acids. V lost 1 base to trimming and J lost 0 bases, with 7 bases between them. Germline CDR1 is LNHNV and CDR2 is YYDKDF (reference sequence). The CDR3 DNA is TGTGCCACCAGCAGAGGAGGAAGCTCCTACAATGAGCAGTTCTTC. This codes for CATSRGGSSYNEQFF.

In its sample, this clone was seen once. The V and J genes are TRBV2 and TRBJ1-1; TRBD1 aligns across 10 bases. Germline V CDR1 and CDR2: SNHLY, FYNNEI. Trimming took 7 bases from V and 6 from J; bases not matched to a gene: 5. This CDR3 is 13 amino acids long. DNA of the CDR3: TGTGCCAGCACCGGACAGGGGGGGGCTGAAGCTTTCTTT. Translation gives CASTGQGGAEAFF.

V is TRBV5-1 and J is TRBJ2-1, with 13 bases aligning to TRBD2. The junction had 5 bases not matched to a gene; V was cut back by 4 bases and J by 7 bases. The CDR3 loop spans 15 amino acids. Germline CDR1 SGHRS, CDR2 YFSETQ. CDR3 sequence reads: CASSTGLAGPNEQFF. The CDR3 DNA reads TGCGCCAGCAGCACGGGACTAGCGGGACCGAATGAGCAGTTCTTC.

The gene calls are TRBV18 and TRBJ2-1; TRBD2 is a possible D gene (5 bases). The germline V gene has CDR1 KGHSH and CDR2 LQKENI. V shed 4 bases and J shed 2 bases, with 15 bases lying between them. The CDR3 is 16 residues long. The CDR3 bases are TGTGCCAGCTCACGACGTACTAGGACCGCCTACAATGAGCAGTTCTTC. Translation: CASSRRTRTAYNEQFF.

This clone was observed at least ten times. The CDR3 loop reads CASSPPSGSNREQFF. CDR3 bases: TGTGCCAGCTCACCGCCTAGCGGCTCCAATCGTGAGCAGTTCTTC. The chain is built from TRBV18 and TRBJ2-1, with TRBD2 identical over 7 bases. V gave up 3 bases and J gave up 9 bases; unmatched junction bases: 11. CDR3 size: 15 residues. Germline CDR1 reads KGHSH; CDR2 reads LQKENI.

This chain connects TRBV11-2 to TRBJ2-4; possible D gene TRBD1, 5 bases. Looked up from germline, CDR1 is SGHAT and CDR2 is FQNNGV. This CDR3 region has 16 residues. The V gene lost 1 base and the J gene lost 2 bases, with 12 bases spanning the gap. The CDR3 DNA reads TGTGCCAGCAGCTTAGCCTCAACAGGCCCCAAAAACATTCAGTACTTC. It encodes CASSLASTGPKNIQYF. Full variable domain (remainder filled in from reference TRBV11-2 and TRBJ2-4): EAGVAQSPRYKIIEKRQSVAFWCNPISGHATLYWYQQILGQGPKLLIQFQNNGVVDDSQLPKDRFSAERLKGVDSTLKIQPAKLEDSAVYLCASSLASTGPKNIQYFGAGTRLSVL.

The chain has TRBV12-3 or TRBV12-4 and TRBJ2-7; 12 nucleotides align to TRBD1. The length of the CDR3 is 13 residues. J was trimmed by 9 bases and V by 7 bases; bases with no gene match: 7. CDR3 sequence: CASTGTGGAVQYF. The CDR3 bases are TGTGCCAGCACCGGGACAGGGGGCGCGGTGCAGTACTTC.

The table lists this clone with a count of one. CDR3 sequence reads: CASSQGGGHYSGNTIYF. Here the CDR3 DNA reads TGCGCCAGCAGCCAAGGGGGAGGACACTACTCTGGAAACACCATATATTTT. The chain carries TRBV4-1 and TRBJ1-3; D is perhaps TRBD1 (5 bases). Trimming cost V 1 base and J 0 bases, with 13 bases left between them. The CDR3 length is 17 residues. CDR1 and CDR2 from the germline V gene are MGHRA and YSYEKL.

The chain recombines TRBV30 with TRBJ2-7, with a weak D call TRBD1 (5 bases). The CDR3 is 12 amino acids. Trimming pared 2 bases from V and 7 bases from J, leaving 12 bases between. The germline CDR1 and CDR2 sequences are GTSNPN and SVGIG (reference sequence). DNA of the CDR3: TGTGCCTGGAGTATCGCAGGGTGGGAGCAGTACTTC. Encoded protein: CAWSIAGWEQYF.

The chain links TRBV10-2 to TRBJ1-5; D call uncertain. Trimming stripped 0 bases from V and 4 bases from J, with 7 bases between. The length of the CDR3 is 14 residues. The V gene's germline CDR1 is WSHSY and CDR2 SAAADI. CDR3 in DNA: TGCGCCAGCAGTGAGTCGAGGGCAAATCAGCCCCAGCATTTT. Translated, it gives CASSESRANQPQHF.

The J gene is TRBJ2-2, the V gene TRBV19, with D hard to call. V was pared by 4 bases and J by 8 bases, with 5 bases between. The CDR3 extends over 11 amino acids. From germline, CDR1 is LNHDA and CDR2 SQIVND (reference sequence). The CDR3 region is CASSTVGELFF. The CDR3 bases are TGTGCCAGTAGTACGGTTGGGGAGCTGTTTTTT.

The chain links TRBV4-3 to TRBJ2-7; D is perhaps TRBD2 (6 bases). V lost 4 bases and J lost 2, with 9 bases in between. The CDR3 sequence is 13 residues long. The germline V gene has CDR1 LGHNA and CDR2 YSLEER. CDR3 region: CASSPGLTYEQYF. CDR3 coding DNA: TGCGCCAGCAGCCCGGGACTGACCTACGAGCAGTACTTC.

The chain employs TRBV18 and TRBJ2-3; no definite D call. The germline gives CDR1 KGHSH, CDR2 LQKENI. Trimming pared 0 bases from V and 2 bases from J, leaving 18 bases between. The CDR3 totals 18 residues. The CDR3, as DNA: TGTGCCAGCTCACCACCTAGTCGGTCCCACCTAAACACAGATACGCAGTATTTT. This translates into CASSPPSRSHLNTDTQYF.

The V gene is TRBV6-1, the J gene TRBJ2-4; 9 nucleotides match TRBD1. CDR1 and CDR2 from the germline V gene are MNHNS and SASEGT. This CDR3 has 15 residues. Trimming took 0 bases from V and 8 from J; bases not matched to a gene: 5. The CDR3 protein is CASSEAPGQGYIQYF. DNA of the CDR3: TGTGCCAGCAGTGAAGCGCCGGGACAGGGATACATTCAGTACTTC.

V and J are TRBV11-3 and TRBJ1-3; no clear D. Germline CDR1 is SGHNT and CDR2 is YENEEA. The CDR3 has 16 amino acids. Trimming stripped 8 bases from V and 4 bases from J, with 21 bases between. CDR3 residues: CASGLGRGSEGNTIYF. For the CDR3, the DNA is TGTGCCAGCGGACTAGGGCGAGGCTCTGAGGGAAACACCATATATTTT.

The rearrangement uses TRBV7-2 and TRBJ1-2; D gene ambiguous. Trimming removed 1 base at V and 3 bases at J, with 12 bases between. This CDR3 spans 15 amino acids. CDR1 and CDR2 from the germline V gene are SGHTA and FQGNSA. CDR3 sequence reads: CASSLVSGRYYGYTF. In DNA form, the CDR3 reads TGTGCCAGCAGCTTAGTAAGCGGGCGGTACTATGGCTACACCTTC. Together with reference TRBV7-2 and TRBJ1-2, the CDR3 gives the full variable domain: GAGVSQSPSNKVTEKGKDVELRCDPISGHTALYWYRQSLGQGLEFLIYFQGNSAPDKSGLPSDRFSAERTGGSVSTLTIQRTQQEDSAVYLCASSLVSGRYYGYTFGSGTRLTVV.

This chain joins TRBV7-2 and TRBJ1-2; 9 bases agree with TRBD1. Unmatched junction bases numbered 4, after V lost 1 base and J lost 4 bases. The CDR3 length is 15 residues. Germline CDR1 SGHTA, CDR2 FQGNSA. The CDR3 here is CASSLGGTGRYGYTF. In nucleotides, the CDR3 is TGTGCCAGCAGCTTAGGGGGGACAGGGCGCTATGGCTACACCTTC.